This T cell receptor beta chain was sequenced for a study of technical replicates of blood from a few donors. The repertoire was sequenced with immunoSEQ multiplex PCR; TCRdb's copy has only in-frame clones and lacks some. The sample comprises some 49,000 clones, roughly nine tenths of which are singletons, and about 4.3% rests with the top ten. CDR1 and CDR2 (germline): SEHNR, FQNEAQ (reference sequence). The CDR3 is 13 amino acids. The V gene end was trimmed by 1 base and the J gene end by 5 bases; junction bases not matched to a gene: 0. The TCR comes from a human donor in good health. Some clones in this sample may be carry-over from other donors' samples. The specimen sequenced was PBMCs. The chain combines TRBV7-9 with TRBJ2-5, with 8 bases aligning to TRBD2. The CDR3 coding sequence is TGTGCCAGCAGCTTAGGCGGGAGGGAGACCCAGTACTTC. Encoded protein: CASSLGGRETQYF.